This TCR beta chain was obtained from a study of post-analysis software for immune sequencing data. Turning to the study itself: Disease courses included relapsing-remitting, secondary progressive and progressive-relapsing multiple sclerosis. Whole-study findings and limits: Controls' normalized Chao1 diversity significantly exceeded that of multiple sclerosis patients.

This clonotype occurred a few times. Its antigen remains unidentified. Included in the TCR beta cDNA libraries were unique molecular identifiers. A few hundred thousand cDNA molecules were obtained from approximately 1 to 10 million T cells. In TCRdb, the PCR reads were re-called with MiXCR into one record per CDR3 protein. The sample lists about 680,000 distinct CDR3 sequences; approximately 59% were seen once. The sequenced sample was blood. The receptor was derived from a girl aged 2 to 10 with multiple sclerosis.

The CDR3 protein is CASSSGQPSYNEQFF. CDR3 in DNA: TGTGCCAGCAGTTCAGGACAGCCGTCCTACAATGAGCAGTTCTTC. The genes are TRBV6-5 and TRBJ2-1, with D possibly matching TRBD1 (6 bases). Looked up from germline, CDR1 is MNHEY and CDR2 is SVGAGI. V shed 4 bases and J shed 1 base, with 11 bases lying between them. The CDR3 contains 15 residues.